This T cell receptor (beta chain) emerged from a study of shared clonotypes between healthy human individuals. Study in general: A donor's plate count was three for CD4 naive and three for CD4 memory; CD8 naive had two and CD8 memory one. Study-level results: Shared clonotypes: about 4.6% naive CD4, 3.5% to 4% naive CD8, less than 2.5% memory CD4, about 0.4% memory CD8.

V lost 4 bases and J lost 0; bases outside the gene matches: 6. Germline CDR1 reads LNHDA; CDR2 reads SQIVND (reference sequence). This CDR3 is built from 15 residues. The naive CD8 subset, CD45RO-negative cells positively selected for CCR7, excluded terminally differentiated effector memory CD45RA+ cells. TCRdb's table, derived via immunoSEQ multiplex PCR, lists solely in-frame clones and lacks some. Counted here are around 610,000 clones, around 96% occurring once; the ten biggest clones make up about 0.11%. About this clone itself: As yet, its antigen is unknown.

The V call is TRBV19, the J call TRBJ2-7; 7 positions match TRBD2. The sequence came from a woman under 40 in good health. Sequencing input: naive CD8+ T cells sorted from blood. The DNA for the CDR3 is TGTGCCAGTAGTAGAGCTAGCGGAAGCTCCTACGAGCAGTACTTC. It specifies CASSRASGSSYEQYF.